This TCR beta chain came from a study of response to subunit inactivated influenza vaccine. Whole-study findings and limits: Few additional T cells are recruited per seasonal influenza vaccination, authors suggested.

CDR3 length equals 15 residues. Germline CDR1 SEHNR, CDR2 FQNEAQ (reference sequence). V was clipped by 7 bases and J by 5 bases; unmatched bases: 11. TCRdb redid the calling of the RT-PCR reads with MiXCR, one entry per CDR3 protein. The sample comprises 500,000 to 600,000 distinct CDR3 sequences, approximately 15% of which are singletons, and around 10% rests with the top ten. This clonotype was counted a few times. Its specificity is not known. V gene TRBV7-9 combines with J gene TRBJ2-1; TRBD2 aligns across 7 bases. The sequencing here drew on PBMCs from blood, taken roughly 13 days after vaccination. The receptor comes from a man over 45 who received an inactivated influenza vaccine. The CDR3 protein is CASTPWEGINNEQFF. The CDR3 DNA reads as TGTGCCAGCACCCCCTGGGAGGGGATTAACAATGAGCAGTTCTTC. Drawing the rest from reference TRBV7-9 and TRBJ2-1, the complete variable domain is DTGVSQNPRHKITKRGQNVTFRCDPISEHNRLYWYRQTLGQGPEFLTYFQNEAQLEKSRLLSDRFSAERPKGSFSTLEIQRTEQGDSAMYLCASTPWEGINNEQFFGPGTRLTVL.